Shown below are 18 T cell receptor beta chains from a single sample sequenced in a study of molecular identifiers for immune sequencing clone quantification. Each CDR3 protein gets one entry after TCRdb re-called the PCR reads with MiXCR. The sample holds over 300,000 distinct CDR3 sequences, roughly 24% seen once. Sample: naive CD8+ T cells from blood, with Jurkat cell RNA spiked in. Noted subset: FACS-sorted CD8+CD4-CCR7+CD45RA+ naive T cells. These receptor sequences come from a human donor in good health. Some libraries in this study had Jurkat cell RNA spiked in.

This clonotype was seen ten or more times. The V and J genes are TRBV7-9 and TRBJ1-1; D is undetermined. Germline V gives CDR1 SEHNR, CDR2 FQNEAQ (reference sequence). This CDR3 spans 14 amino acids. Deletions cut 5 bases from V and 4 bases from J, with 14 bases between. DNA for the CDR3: TGTGCCAGCAGCCTATACATAAGTGGCACTGAAGCTTTCTTT. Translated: CASSLYISGTEAFF.

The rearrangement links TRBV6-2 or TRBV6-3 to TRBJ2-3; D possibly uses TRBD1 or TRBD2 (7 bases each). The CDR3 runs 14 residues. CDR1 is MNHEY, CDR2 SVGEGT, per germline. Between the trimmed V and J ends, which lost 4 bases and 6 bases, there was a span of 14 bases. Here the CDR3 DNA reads TGTGCCAGCAGTTTGCCAGGGGGGGAGGATACGCAGTATTTT. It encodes CASSLPGGEDTQYF.

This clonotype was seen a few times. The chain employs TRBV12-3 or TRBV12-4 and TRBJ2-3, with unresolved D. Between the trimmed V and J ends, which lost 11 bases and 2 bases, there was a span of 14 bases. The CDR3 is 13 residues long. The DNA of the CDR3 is TGTGCCGGGCAAGGCAGAGACACAGATACGCAGTATTTT. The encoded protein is CAGQGRDTDTQYF.

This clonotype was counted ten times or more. CDR3 in DNA: TGTGCCAGCAGTTTCACGGAGACAGATACGCAGTATTTT. It specifies CASSFTETDTQYF. The chain combines TRBV12-3 or TRBV12-4 with TRBJ2-3; D is unclear. V was cut by 3 bases and J by 3 bases, with 7 bases left in between. CDR3 length: 13 residues.

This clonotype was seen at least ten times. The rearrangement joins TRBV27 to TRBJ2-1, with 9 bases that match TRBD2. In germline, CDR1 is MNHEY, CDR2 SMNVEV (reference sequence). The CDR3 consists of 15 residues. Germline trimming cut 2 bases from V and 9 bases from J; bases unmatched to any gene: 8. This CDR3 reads CASSLNSGGLVEQFF. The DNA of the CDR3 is TGTGCCAGCAGTTTAAATAGCGGGGGCCTTGTTGAGCAGTTCTTC.

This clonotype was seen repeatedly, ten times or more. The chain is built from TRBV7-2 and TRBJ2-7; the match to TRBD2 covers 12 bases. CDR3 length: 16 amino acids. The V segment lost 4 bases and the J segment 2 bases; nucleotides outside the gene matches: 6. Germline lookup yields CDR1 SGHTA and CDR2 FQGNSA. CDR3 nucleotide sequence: TGTGCCAGCAGCTACACTAGCGGGAGGAGTACCTACGAGCAGTACTTC. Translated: CASSYTSGRSTYEQYF.

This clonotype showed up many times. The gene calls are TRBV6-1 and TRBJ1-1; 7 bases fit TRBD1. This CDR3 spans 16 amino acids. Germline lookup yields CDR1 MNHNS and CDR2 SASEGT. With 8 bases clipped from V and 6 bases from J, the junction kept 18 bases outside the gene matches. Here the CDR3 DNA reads TGTGCCAGCCTCGATCACCCAGGGGGATTGGGCGCTGAAGCTTTCTTT. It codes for CASLDHPGGLGAEAFF.

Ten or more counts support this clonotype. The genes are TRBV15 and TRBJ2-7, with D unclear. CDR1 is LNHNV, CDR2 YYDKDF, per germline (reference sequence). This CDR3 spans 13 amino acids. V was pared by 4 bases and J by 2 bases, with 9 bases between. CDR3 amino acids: CATSTALTYEQYF. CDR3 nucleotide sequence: TGTGCCACCAGCACGGCACTTACCTACGAGCAGTACTTC. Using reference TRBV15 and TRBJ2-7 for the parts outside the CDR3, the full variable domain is DAMVIQNPRYQVTQFGKPVTLSCSQTLNHNVMYWYQQKSSQAPKLLFHYYDKDFNNEADTPDNFQSRRPNTSFCFLDIRSPGLGDTAMYLCATSTALTYEQYFGPGTRLTVT.

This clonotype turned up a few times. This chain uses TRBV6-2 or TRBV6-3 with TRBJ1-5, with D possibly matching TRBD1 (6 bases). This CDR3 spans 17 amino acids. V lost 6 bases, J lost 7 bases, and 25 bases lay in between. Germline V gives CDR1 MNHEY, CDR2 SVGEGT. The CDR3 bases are TGTGCCAGCAGCCCAATTCCCTTACAGGGAGGTCAACAGCCCCAGCATTTT. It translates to CASSPIPLQGGQQPQHF.

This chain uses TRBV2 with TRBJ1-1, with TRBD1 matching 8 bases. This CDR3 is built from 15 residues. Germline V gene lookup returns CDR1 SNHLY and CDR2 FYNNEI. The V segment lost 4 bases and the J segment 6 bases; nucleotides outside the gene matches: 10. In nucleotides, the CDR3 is TGTGCCAGCAGTGTGGACAGGGCGAGGACGGCTGAAGCTTTCTTT. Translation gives CASSVDRARTAEAFF. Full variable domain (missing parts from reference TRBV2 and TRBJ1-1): EPEVTQTPSHQVTQMGQEVILRCVPISNHLYFYWYRQILGQKVEFLVSFYNNEISEKSEIFDDQFSVERPDGSNFTLKIRSTKLEDSAMYFCASSVDRARTAEAFFGQGTRLTVV.

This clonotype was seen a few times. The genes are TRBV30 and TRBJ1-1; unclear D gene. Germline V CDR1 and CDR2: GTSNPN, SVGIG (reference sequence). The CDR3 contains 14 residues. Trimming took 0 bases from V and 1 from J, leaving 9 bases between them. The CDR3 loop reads CAWSVGPRNTEAFF. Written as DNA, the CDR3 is TGTGCCTGGAGTGTAGGGCCCAGGAACACTGAAGCTTTCTTT.

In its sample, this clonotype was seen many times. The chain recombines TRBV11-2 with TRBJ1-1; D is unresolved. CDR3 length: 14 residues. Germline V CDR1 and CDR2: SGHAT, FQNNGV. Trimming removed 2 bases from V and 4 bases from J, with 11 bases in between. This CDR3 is CASSLIGMATEAFF. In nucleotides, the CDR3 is TGTGCCAGCAGCTTAATTGGAATGGCCACTGAAGCTTTCTTT.

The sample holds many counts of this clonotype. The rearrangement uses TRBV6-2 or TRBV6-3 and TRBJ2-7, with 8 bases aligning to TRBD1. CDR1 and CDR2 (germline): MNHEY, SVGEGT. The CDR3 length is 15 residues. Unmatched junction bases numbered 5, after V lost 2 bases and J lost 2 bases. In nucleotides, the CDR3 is TGTGCCAGCAGTTACCCGACGGACAGGGCCTACGAGCAGTACTTC. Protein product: CASSYPTDRAYEQYF.

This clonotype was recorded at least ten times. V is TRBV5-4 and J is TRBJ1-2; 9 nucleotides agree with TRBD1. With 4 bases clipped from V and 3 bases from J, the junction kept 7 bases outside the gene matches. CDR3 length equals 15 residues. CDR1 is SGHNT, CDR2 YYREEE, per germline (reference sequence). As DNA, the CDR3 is TGTGCCAGCAGCCCGGGACAGGGTTCATACTATGGCTACACCTTC. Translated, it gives CASSPGQGSYYGYTF.

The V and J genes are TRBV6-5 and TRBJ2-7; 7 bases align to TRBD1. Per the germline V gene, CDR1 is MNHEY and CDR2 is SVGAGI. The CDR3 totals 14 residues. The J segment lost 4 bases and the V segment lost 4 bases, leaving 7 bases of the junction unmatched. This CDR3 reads CASSSSDRRYEQYF. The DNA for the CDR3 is TGTGCCAGCAGTTCCTCGGACAGGCGGTACGAGCAGTACTTC.

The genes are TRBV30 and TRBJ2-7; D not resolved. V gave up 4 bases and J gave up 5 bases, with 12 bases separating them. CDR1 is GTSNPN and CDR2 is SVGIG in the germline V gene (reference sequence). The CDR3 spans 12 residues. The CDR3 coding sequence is TGTGCCTGGAACGACCTAGGGCACGAGCAGTACTTC. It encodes CAWNDLGHEQYF.

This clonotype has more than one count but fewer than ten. The CDR3 DNA follows: TGTGCCAGCAGCCCAACGGGGTTTAGGTCCTACGAGCAGTACTTC. Translated, it gives CASSPTGFRSYEQYF. This chain links TRBV14 with TRBJ2-7; D might be TRBD2 (5 bases). Germline V gives CDR1 SGHDN, CDR2 FVKESK. Between the trimmed V and J ends, which lost 4 bases and 1 base, there was a span of 14 bases. The CDR3 contains 15 residues.

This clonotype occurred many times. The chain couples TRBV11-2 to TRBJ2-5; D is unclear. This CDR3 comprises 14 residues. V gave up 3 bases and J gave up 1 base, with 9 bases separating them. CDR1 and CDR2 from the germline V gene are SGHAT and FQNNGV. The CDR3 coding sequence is TGTGCCAGCAGCTTCGGTGCTGCCCAAGAGACCCAGTACTTC. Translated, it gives CASSFGAAQETQYF.